This TCR beta chain was documented in a study of CD8+ T cells in alopecia areata. Sample treatment: oral pan-JAK inhibitor, 5-10 mg twice daily. CDR3 size: 18 residues. The V gene's germline CDR1 is SQVTM and CDR2 ANQGSEA. The V end lost 0 bases, the J end lost 1 base, and 16 bases lay between the germline ends. Regarding the study as a whole: For patients receiving tofacitinib, scalp clonality and expanded CD8+ clones among the top 100 significantly decreased.

It was cDNA, reverse transcribed from extracted RNA, that served as the sequencing template. The method was immunoSEQ multiplex PCR; TCRdb's version includes in-frame clones alone and lacks a portion of them. Among about 220,000 clones listed, about three fifths were seen once. About this clone: The target antigen is unknown.

The chain uses TRBV29-1 and TRBJ2-6, with D tentatively TRBD1 (6 bases). Specimen: CD4+ T cells sorted from blood, collected at week 4, from a patient treated with tofacitinib. The clonotype was recovered from a human donor with alopecia areata. The CDR3 protein is CSVEDRKGGSSGANVLTF. Written as DNA, the CDR3 is TGCAGCGTTGAAGATCGTAAAGGGGGATCTTCTGGGGCCAACGTCCTGACTTTC.